One and the same sample provided the 24 T cell receptor beta chains below, sequenced in a study of beta chain features in type 1 diabetes. The entirety of the isolated RNA underwent reverse transcription, so expressed TCRB transcripts were sequenced. Generated by immunoSEQ multiplex PCR, the TCRdb table keeps only in-frame clones and is missing some. Found here are about 350,000 clones, around 20% of them singletons; the top ten hold 0.044%. What was sequenced was naive CD4+ T cells from blood. The receptors stem from a woman under 30 in good health.

This clone was counted a few times. The genes are TRBV19 and TRBJ2-7; 8 nucleotides align to TRBD1. The V gene end was trimmed by 4 bases and the J gene end by 2 bases; junction bases not matched to a gene: 10. The CDR3 totals 16 residues. CDR1 and CDR2 from the germline V gene are LNHDA and SQIVND (reference sequence). CDR3 in DNA: TGTGCCAGTAGTAACATAAGACAGGGGATAGCCTACGAGCAGTACTTC. Translation gives CASSNIRQGIAYEQYF.

This rearrangement joins TRBV18 to TRBJ2-4, with 10 bases identical to TRBD1. The trim removed 2 bases at V and 3 bases at J, leaving 7 bases unmatched. There are 17 residues in the CDR3. In germline, CDR1 is KGHSH, CDR2 LQKENI. CDR3 coding DNA: TGTGCCAGCTCACCAAGTCCCGGGACAGGGGTCAAAAACATTCAGTACTTC. This codes for CASSPSPGTGVKNIQYF.

This chain uses TRBV5-4 with TRBJ1-3; the D is unclear. CDR1 and CDR2 from the germline V gene are SGHNT and YYREEE (reference sequence). The CDR3 extends over 16 amino acids. V was shortened by 10 bases and J by 0 bases, with 20 bases between the two germline ends. The CDR3 is CASSPDGGSSGNTIYF. DNA for the CDR3: TGTGCCTCCTCACCGGATGGCGGTTCCTCTGGAAACACCATATATTTT.

V and J are TRBV7-9 and TRBJ1-2; D is ambiguous. CDR3 length: 12 residues. The V gene lost 1 base and the J gene lost 5 bases, with 5 bases spanning the gap. Germline CDR1 is SEHNR and CDR2 is FQNEAQ (reference sequence). The CDR3 is CASSLDQYGYTF. The CDR3 DNA reads TGTGCCAGCAGCTTAGATCAGTATGGCTACACCTTC.

The genes are TRBV11-2 and TRBJ2-2; D gene uncertain. Germline V gene data show CDR1 as SGHAT and CDR2 as FQNNGV. The CDR3 loop spans 13 amino acids. Trimming removed 1 base from V and 6 bases from J, with 6 bases in between. Here the CDR3 reads CASSLVVAGELFF. CDR3 DNA: TGTGCCAGCAGCTTAGTAGTTGCCGGGGAGCTGTTTTTT.

In its sample, this clone was seen a few times. The chain recombines TRBV18 with TRBJ1-1; D gene ambiguous. With 6 bases removed from V and 0 bases from J, the gap between germline ends came to 8 bases. Looked up from germline, CDR1 is KGHSH and CDR2 is LQKENI. The CDR3 loop spans 13 amino acids. The CDR3 bases are TGTGCCAGCTCGTCTGACTTGAACACTGAAGCTTTCTTT. Residues: CASSSDLNTEAFF. The whole variable domain, remainder taken from reference TRBV18 and TRBJ1-1, is NAGVMQNPRHLVRRRGQEARLRCSPMKGHSHVYWYRQLPEEGLKFMVYLQKENIIDESGMPKERFSAEFPKEGPSILRIQQVVRGDSAAYFCASSSDLNTEAFFGQGTRLTVV.

The chain is built from TRBV6-6 and TRBJ2-1, with 11 positions matching TRBD1. With V trimmed by 7 bases and J by 6 bases, 5 bases remained unmatched. The CDR3 is 14 residues long. CDR1 is MNHNY and CDR2 is SVGAGI in the germline V gene (reference sequence). CDR3 amino acids: CASIAGQGVNEQFF. Written as DNA, the CDR3 is TGTGCCAGCATAGCGGGACAGGGGGTCAATGAGCAGTTCTTC.

The V call is TRBV7-9, the J call TRBJ2-5; 9 bases are shared with TRBD1. The CDR3 has 14 residues. With V trimmed by 3 bases and J by 5 bases, 4 bases remained unmatched. Germline lookup yields CDR1 SEHNR and CDR2 FQNEAQ (reference sequence). The CDR3 DNA follows: TGTGCCAGCAGCTTCGGACAGGGGATGGAGACCCAGTACTTC. This codes for CASSFGQGMETQYF. The full variable domain, rest sourced from reference TRBV7-9 and TRBJ2-5, is DTGVSQNPRHKITKRGQNVTFRCDPISEHNRLYWYRQTLGQGPEFLTYFQNEAQLEKSRLLSDRFSAERPKGSFSTLEIQRTEQGDSAMYLCASSFGQGMETQYFGPGTRLLVL.

This chain connects TRBV9 to TRBJ2-1, with D possibly matching TRBD2 (5 bases). The CDR3 is 16 residues long. Germline V gene data show CDR1 as SGDLS and CDR2 as YYNGEE. V was pared by 3 bases and J by 1 base, with 14 bases between. In DNA form, the CDR3 reads TGTGCCAGCAGCGCACCAACCGGGATGTCCTACAATGAGCAGTTCTTC. Translation gives CASSAPTGMSYNEQFF. The full variable domain, its missing parts supplied by reference TRBV9 and TRBJ2-1, is DSGVTQTPKHLITATGQRVTLRCSPRSGDLSVYWYQQSLDQGLQFLIQYYNGEERAKGNILERFSAQQFPDLHSELNLSSLELGDSALYFCASSAPTGMSYNEQFFGPGTRLTVL.

This rearrangement joins TRBV5-1 to TRBJ2-5; 14 nucleotides agree with TRBD2. V lost 4 bases, J lost 4 bases, and 3 bases stayed unmatched. CDR3 size: 15 residues. Per germline, CDR1 SGHRS and CDR2 YFSETQ. The CDR3 here is CASSEGLAGAETQYF. The CDR3 bases are TGCGCCAGCAGCGAGGGACTAGCGGGAGCAGAGACCCAGTACTTC.

The chain combines TRBV27 with TRBJ1-2, with 7 bases identical to TRBD1. V lost 5 bases to trimming and J lost 3 bases; unmatched junction nucleotides: 3. Germline-derived CDR1 and CDR2 are MNHEY and SMNVEV (reference sequence). The CDR3 covers 13 residues. The CDR3 DNA is TGTGCCAGCAGTGCGACAGGGTACTATGGCTACACCTTC. Its protein is CASSATGYYGYTF.

The V and J genes are TRBV18 and TRBJ1-3; D unclear. Germline loops: CDR1 KGHSH, CDR2 LQKENI. This CDR3 has 14 residues. The V gene lost 6 bases and the J gene lost 1 base, with 10 bases spanning the gap. This chain's CDR3 is CASSPEVSGNTIYF. The CDR3 DNA reads as TGTGCCAGCTCCCCCGAGGTTTCTGGAAACACCATATATTTT.

This chain connects TRBV18 to TRBJ2-3; TRBD1 matches 7 bases. This CDR3 has 16 amino acids. The V and J ends lost 2 bases and 0 bases, in that order; junction bases with no gene match: 5. CDR1 is KGHSH, CDR2 LQKENI, per germline. The CDR3 loop reads CASSPTDRASTDTQYF. DNA of the CDR3: TGTGCCAGCTCACCAACTGACAGGGCTAGCACAGATACGCAGTATTTT.

This clone was counted a few times. The J gene is TRBJ1-2, the V gene TRBV19; 7 bases are a match to TRBD1. CDR3 size: 14 residues. With 1 base clipped from V and 8 bases from J, the junction kept 7 bases outside the gene matches. Germline V gene data show CDR1 as LNHDA and CDR2 as SQIVND (reference sequence). For the CDR3, the DNA is TGTGCCAGTAGTATAGCCCGACAGGGCGGAGGCTACACCTTC. Protein: CASSIARQGGGYTF.

The chain joins TRBV4-3 to TRBJ1-2; tentatively, D is TRBD1 (6 bases). CDR1 is LGHNA and CDR2 is YSLEER in the germline V gene. This CDR3 has 18 amino acids. V was cut by 1 base and J by 8 bases, with 26 bases left in between. The chain's CDR3 is CASSQAPGSTGSLQGYTF. The CDR3 DNA sequence: TGCGCCAGCAGCCAAGCCCCAGGATCCACAGGGTCATTACAGGGCTACACCTTC.

Only a few counts were recorded for this clone. The J gene is TRBJ2-4, the V gene TRBV4-1; 8 bases agree with TRBD2. V dropped 4 bases and J dropped 8; count of bases not matched to a gene: 10. Germline CDR1 reads MGHRA; CDR2 reads YSYEKL. This CDR3 comprises 15 residues. The CDR3 DNA reads as TGCGCCAGCAGCCCGGGACTAGGTCGAGTTCACATTCAGTACTTC. Protein: CASSPGLGRVHIQYF.

This clone was seen more than once but under ten times. The chain joins TRBV5-1 to TRBJ1-1; D gene ambiguous. This CDR3 comprises 13 residues. Trimming pared 0 bases from V and 3 bases from J, leaving 6 bases between. Germline loops: CDR1 SGHRS, CDR2 YFSETQ. The CDR3 coding sequence is TGCGCCAGCAGCTTGGGCGGGGACACTGAAGCTTTCTTT. It is translated as CASSLGGDTEAFF.

Only a few counts were recorded for this clone. The chain joins TRBV15 to TRBJ1-5; 11 bases map to TRBD1. The CDR3 is made up of 13 amino acids. Unmatched junction bases numbered 1, after V lost 5 bases and J lost 7 bases. Per germline, CDR1 LNHNV and CDR2 YYDKDF (reference sequence). This CDR3 is CATSWDRGQPQHF. The CDR3 nucleotides read TGTGCCACCAGCTGGGACAGGGGGCAGCCCCAGCATTTT.

This clone was counted between two and nine times. The chain joins TRBV29-1 to TRBJ1-3; 8 nucleotides match TRBD1. Germline values: CDR1 SQVTM, CDR2 ANQGSEA. Unmatched junction bases numbered 7, after V lost 7 bases and J lost 2 bases. The CDR3 has 14 residues. The CDR3 sequence is CSARPQGAGNTIYF. DNA of the CDR3: TGCAGCGCCCGACCACAGGGGGCTGGAAACACCATATATTTT.

The chain joins TRBV5-1 to TRBJ2-1; 15 bases fit TRBD2. The CDR3 loop spans 18 amino acids. Losses at the gene ends were 0 bases for V and 8 bases for J; bases not matched to a gene: 9. Germline-derived CDR1 and CDR2 are SGHRS and YFSETQ. The CDR3 DNA is TGCGCCAGCAGCTTGGCCGGGACTAGCGGGAGGAGAGTGGATGAGCAGTTCTTC. This translates into CASSLAGTSGRRVDEQFF.

This clone showed up just a few times. V usage is TRBV30 and J usage is TRBJ1-1; D is uncertain. Germline CDR1 GTSNPN, CDR2 SVGIG (reference sequence). Trimming cost V 0 bases and J 1 base, with 3 bases left between them. This CDR3 contains 12 residues. This CDR3 is CAWSVRNTEAFF. The DNA of the CDR3 is TGTGCCTGGAGTGTGAGGAACACTGAAGCTTTCTTT.

This clone was counted once. The chain carries TRBV5-1 and TRBJ2-7, with a tentative D call TRBD2 (5 bases). This CDR3 spans 15 amino acids. The V end was cut by 6 bases, the J end by 0 bases, with 16 bases between. Germline CDR1 and CDR2: SGHRS and YFSETQ. The CDR3 DNA sequence: TGCGCCAGCACCCCGGAGGCGGGTAGCTCCTACGAGCAGTACTTC. It encodes CASTPEAGSSYEQYF. Looking up the rest from reference TRBV5-1 and TRBJ2-7 gives the full variable domain: KAGVTQTPRYLIKTRGQQVTLSCSPISGHRSVSWYQQTPGQGLQFLFEYFSETQRNKGNFPGRFSGRQFSNSRSEMNVSTLELGDSALYLCASTPEAGSSYEQYFGPGTRLTVT.

This clone occurred a few times. The CDR3, as DNA: TGTGCCTGGAGTCTGGGAAACACCATATATTTT. This translates into CAWSLGNTIYF. The J gene is TRBJ1-3, the V gene TRBV30; no definite D call. The germline V and J ends were trimmed by 2 bases and 4 bases, with 3 bases remaining between them. The CDR3 covers 11 residues. CDR1 and CDR2 from the germline V gene are GTSNPN and SVGIG (reference sequence).

In this sample, this clone turned up a few times. V is TRBV18 and J is TRBJ2-2; D might be TRBD2 (6 bases). CDR1 is KGHSH, CDR2 LQKENI, per germline. The CDR3 sequence is 14 residues long. V shed 3 bases and J shed 2 bases, with 7 bases lying between them. CDR3 in DNA: TGTGCCAGCTCACCCGGGGGAAACACCGGGGAGCTGTTTTTT. Protein: CASSPGGNTGELFF.